This T cell receptor (beta chain) is from a study of T-cell reconstitution after alpha-beta-depleted transplantation in children. Study-wide results and limits: The main origin of T-cell counts and diversity one year after transplant was newly produced T cells. Several hundred expanded graft clones reportedly were the source of alpha-beta T cells about two months after transplant. Elevated TCRbeta diversity at day 60 was traced, in some patients, to surviving recipient T cells and thymic progenitors.

Many counts were recorded for this clonotype. The antigen is not known. From germline, CDR1 is MDHEN and CDR2 SYDVKM. The V gene lost 5 bases and the J gene lost 6 bases, with 11 bases spanning the gap. CDR3 length: 12 residues. Using unique molecular identifiers, the investigators prepared the TCRbeta library. TCRdb reprocessed the PCR reads via MiXCR and lists one record per CDR3 protein. Among fewer than 350,000 distinct CDR3 sequences, roughly 8.2% were seen once, and the ten largest hold 9.1%. The sample was peripheral blood, taken 360 days after TCRalphabeta/CD19-depleted stem cell transplant. The V gene is TRBV28, the J gene TRBJ2-7; D uncertain. The TCR was taken from a female patient aged 2-9 years who had a stem cell transplant for Fanconi anemia, so the T cells may come from the graft donor. CDR3 DNA: TGTGCCAGCAGTCGCGTAAAGCGCGAGCAGTACTTC. Its translation is CASSRVKREQYF.